Listed here is a single T cell receptor beta chain. This clonotype has a count of ten or more. The target of this receptor is not known. No base quality values were provided; no much bigger clone lies one nucleotide off. The data belong to a study of regulatory T cells in long-lasting Graves disease (dated by TCRdb to the early 2020s). Turning to the overall study: In the newly diagnosed Graves' disease group, patients had been taking antithyroid drugs for less than 3 months. The study took place in China and was registered as a clinical trial. A total of around 35 samples were covered by TCR sequencing, comprising around 13 persistent and some 20 newly diagnosed Graves' disease patients. Patients with persistent Graves' disease were compared with patients with newly diagnosed Graves' disease using TCR sequencing and RNA sequencing of peripheral blood.

The receptor library was made with multiplex PCR. For sequencing, an Illumina HiSeq 4000 was employed. iRepertoire HTBI primers and Arm-PCR amplification of CDR3 regions were used to construct TCR beta libraries. Gel purification was performed on PCR products prior to sequencing. Per the original workflow: Gene usage analysis of CDR3 amino acid clonotypes relied on the 60 or so TRBV and over 13 TRBJ segments identified across samples. COPE and FqMerger were used to merge the filtered high-quality paired reads into contigs. BLAST was used to align contigs to IMGT TRBV, TRBD and TRBJ reference genes, with CDR3 defined following IMGT. Any clonotype with a frequency above 0.1% was counted as a highly expanded clone. Shannon entropy served as the measure of repertoire diversity, while the Gini coefficient captured V-J evenness. A clonotype found in more than one individual was treated as public. In-frame beta chains were kept once TCRdb had trimmed the public reads at Q25 with fastp and called clones with MiXCR. Merged by CDR3 protein, the rows form single entries marked with the most common genes and DNA. The V and J calls shown here were made by TCRdb, not taken from the authors' results. The sample contains roughly 380,000 distinct CDR3 sequences, around 15% of them found a single time. 22% of the sample goes to the ten largest clones.

The label giving this sample's time point can be read as: newly diagnosed GD, antithyroid drugs for less than 3 months. For both TCR sequencing and RNA sequencing, RNA was extracted from PBMCs using TRIzol. The diagnosis of Graves' disease followed American Thyroid Association guidelines. Patients for the study were recruited at an endocrinology department in Xi'an, China. From each patient, about 9 milliliters of peripheral blood was collected into an EDTA anticoagulant tube. PBMCs were isolated by Ficoll Paque Plus density gradient separation without further T cell sorting. An Agilent 2100 Bioanalyzer and agarose gel were used to check RNA quality, and a NanoDrop 2000 was used to measure RNA concentration. Study-wide conclusions, independent of this receptor: Preferential use of TRBV28, TRBJ1-2 and TRBJ2-5 was observed in persistent disease, whereas TRBV20-1 and TRBJ2-1 were favored in newly diagnosed disease. Compared with newly diagnosed patients, patients with persistent Graves' disease had lower TCR Shannon entropy and fewer highly expanded clones, which suggests clonal expansion. The small sample size was acknowledged by the authors as a limitation that may reduce accuracy. Sequencing and analysis were limited to the TCR beta chain. Because the primary lesion, thyroid tissue, could not be accessed, the study looked at peripheral blood alone. Patients with persistent disease shared more public clonotypes (about 3,000) than newly diagnosed patients did (966).

In the germline V gene (reference sequence), CDR1 corresponds to LGHDT and CDR2 to YNNKEL. V sheds 4 bases and J sheds 2 bases, leaving 13 bases between their ends. From cysteine to phenylalanine, the CDR3 is 15 amino acids long. Only the CDR3 DNA is retained, 45 bases long and in frame from the first base. Source: peripheral blood mononuclear cells (PBMCs), taken at new diagnosis, from a patient treated with antithyroid drugs. The V and J segments used are TRBV3-1 and TRBJ2-3; a weak D assignment points to TRBD2 (5 bases agree). The sequence was collected from a female donor with Graves disease. The CDR3: CASSPFTGYTDTQYF. DNA sequence: TGTGCCAGCAGCCCATTCACGGGGTACACAGATACGCAGTATTTT.